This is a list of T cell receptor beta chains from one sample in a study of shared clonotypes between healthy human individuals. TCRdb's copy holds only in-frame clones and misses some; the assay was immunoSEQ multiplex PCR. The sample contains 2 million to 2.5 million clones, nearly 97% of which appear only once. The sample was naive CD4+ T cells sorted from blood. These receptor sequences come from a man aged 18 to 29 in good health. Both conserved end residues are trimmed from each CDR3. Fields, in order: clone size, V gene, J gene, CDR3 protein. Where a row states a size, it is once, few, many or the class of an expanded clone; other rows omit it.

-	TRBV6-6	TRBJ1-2	ASSPTGTYGYT
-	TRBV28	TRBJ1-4	ASRDRANEKLF
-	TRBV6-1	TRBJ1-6	ASSETRQGRAPLH
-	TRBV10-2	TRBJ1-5	ASSESFGGRQPQH
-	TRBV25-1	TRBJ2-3	ASSPSPSRSTDTQY
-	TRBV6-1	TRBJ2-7	ASSEFQGFYEQY
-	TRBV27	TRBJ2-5	ASSPASGSYYYETQY
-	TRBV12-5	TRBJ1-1	ASGPGTEAF
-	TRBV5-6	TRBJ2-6	ASSRRTVSSGANVLT
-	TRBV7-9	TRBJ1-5	ASSFGQGGQPQH
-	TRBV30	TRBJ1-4	ACDRGGEKLF
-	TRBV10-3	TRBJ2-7	AVKDSDHPTYEQY
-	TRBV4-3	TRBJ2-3	ASSPRLAGVPTDTQY
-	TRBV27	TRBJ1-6	ASSPGTGPNSLH
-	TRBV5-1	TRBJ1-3	ASSYSDVSSGNTIY
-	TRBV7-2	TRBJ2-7	ASSRVMGLQSVEQY
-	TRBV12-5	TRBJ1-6	ASGRNYRAVNSPLH
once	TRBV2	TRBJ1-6	ASSEFQGNSPLH
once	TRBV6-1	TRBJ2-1	ASSERWGTPYNEQF
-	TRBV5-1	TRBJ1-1	ASSFTHDSLGEAF
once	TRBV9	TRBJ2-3	ASSRLRTSGAGDTQY
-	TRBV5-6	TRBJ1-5	ASSLAAREPQH
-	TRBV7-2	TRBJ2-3	ASSFLSDTQY
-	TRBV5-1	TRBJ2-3	ASSLRVLAGGTDTQY
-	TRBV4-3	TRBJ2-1	ASSLAPGGSYNEQF
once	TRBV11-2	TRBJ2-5	ASSLTSGRAWETQY
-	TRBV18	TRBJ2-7	ASSSLFGEQY
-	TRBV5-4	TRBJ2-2	ASSRGGTSWAGELF
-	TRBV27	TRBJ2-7	ASSRREGPFEQY
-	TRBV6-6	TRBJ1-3	ASNGPRGVSGNTIY
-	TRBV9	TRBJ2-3	ASSVEGTDTQY
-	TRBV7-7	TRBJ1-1	ASSLDANTEAF
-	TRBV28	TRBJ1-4	ASSLGAGAGKLF
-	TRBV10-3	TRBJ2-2	AISRTSENTGELF
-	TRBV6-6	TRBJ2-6	ATRTGGHSGANVLT
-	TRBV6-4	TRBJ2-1	ASSDSIGPWNEQF
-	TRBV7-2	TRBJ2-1	ASRLGSYNEQF
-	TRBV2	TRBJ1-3	ASSDLNSGNTIY
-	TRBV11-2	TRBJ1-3	ASSLDFGTGVISGNTIY
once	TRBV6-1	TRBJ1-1	ASSERLSGTEAF
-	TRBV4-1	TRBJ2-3	ASSQDSQSRTRDTQY
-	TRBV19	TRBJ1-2	ATRPLRNYGYT
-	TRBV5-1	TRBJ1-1	ASRAGGQNTEAF
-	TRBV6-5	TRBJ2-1	ASRADSTYNEQF
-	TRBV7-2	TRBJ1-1	ASSINRGLDTEAF
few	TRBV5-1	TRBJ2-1	ASSLGQGYNEQF
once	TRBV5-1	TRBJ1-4	ASSLSGGGGEKLF
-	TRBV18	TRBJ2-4	ASSPIIAGGPRAKNIQY
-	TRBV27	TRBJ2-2	ASRTGTPNTGELF
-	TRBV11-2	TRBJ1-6	ASSLVGTTWGSPLH
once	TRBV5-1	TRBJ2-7	ASSPSLGTGVYEQY
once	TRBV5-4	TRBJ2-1	ASSPRTGSSYNEQF
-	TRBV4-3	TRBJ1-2	ASSPGTSAANYGYT
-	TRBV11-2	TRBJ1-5	ASSLSGQGNQPQH